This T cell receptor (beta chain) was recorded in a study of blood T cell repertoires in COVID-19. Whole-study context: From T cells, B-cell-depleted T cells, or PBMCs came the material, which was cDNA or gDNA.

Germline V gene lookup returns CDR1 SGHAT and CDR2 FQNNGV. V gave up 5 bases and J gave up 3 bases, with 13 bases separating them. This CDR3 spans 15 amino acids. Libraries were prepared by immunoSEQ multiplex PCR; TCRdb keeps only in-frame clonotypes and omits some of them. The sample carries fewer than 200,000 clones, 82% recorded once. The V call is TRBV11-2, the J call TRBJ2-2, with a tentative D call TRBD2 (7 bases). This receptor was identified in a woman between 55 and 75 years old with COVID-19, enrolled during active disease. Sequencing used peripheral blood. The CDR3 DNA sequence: TGTGCCAGCAGCCCCCGGGGGGCGGACACCGGGGAGCTGTTTTTT. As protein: CASSPRGADTGELFF.